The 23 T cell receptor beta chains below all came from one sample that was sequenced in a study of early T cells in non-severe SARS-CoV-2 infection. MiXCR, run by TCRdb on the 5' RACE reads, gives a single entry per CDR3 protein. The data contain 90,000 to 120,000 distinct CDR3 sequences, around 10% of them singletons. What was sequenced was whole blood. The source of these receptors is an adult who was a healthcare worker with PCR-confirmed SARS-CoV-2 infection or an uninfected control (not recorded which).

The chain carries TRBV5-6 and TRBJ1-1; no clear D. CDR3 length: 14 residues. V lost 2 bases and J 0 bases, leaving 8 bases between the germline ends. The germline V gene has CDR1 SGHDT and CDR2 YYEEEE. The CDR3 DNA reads TGTGCCAGCAGCTTTCCTAACTTGAACACTGAAGCTTTCTTT. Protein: CASSFPNLNTEAFF. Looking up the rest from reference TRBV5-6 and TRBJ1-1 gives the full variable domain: DAGVTQSPTHLIKTRGQQVTLRCSPKSGHDTVSWYQQALGQGPQFIFQYYEEEERQRGNFPDRFSGHQFPNYSSELNVNALLLGDSALYLCASSFPNLNTEAFFGQGTRLTVV.

The CDR3 region is CASRREEPGELFF. In nucleotides, the CDR3 is TGTGCCAGCAGGAGGGAGGAGCCCGGGGAGCTGTTTTTT. This rearrangement joins TRBV12-3 or TRBV12-4 to TRBJ2-2, with a tentative D call TRBD2 (6 bases). The CDR3 totals 13 residues. Trimming stripped 6 bases from V and 6 bases from J, with 11 bases between.

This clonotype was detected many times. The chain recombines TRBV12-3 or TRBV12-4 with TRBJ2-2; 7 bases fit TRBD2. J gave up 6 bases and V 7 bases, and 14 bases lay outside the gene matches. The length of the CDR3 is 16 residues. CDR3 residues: CASTGPSGVEAGELFF. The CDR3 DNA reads TGTGCCAGCACCGGACCTAGCGGAGTGGAGGCCGGGGAGCTGTTTTTT.

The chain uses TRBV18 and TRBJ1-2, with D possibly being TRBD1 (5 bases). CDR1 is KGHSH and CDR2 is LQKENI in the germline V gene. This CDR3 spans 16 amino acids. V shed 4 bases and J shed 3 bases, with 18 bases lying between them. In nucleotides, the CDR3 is TGTGCCAGCTCACTCCGGGACCCTCGAGGAGACTATGGCTACACCTTC. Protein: CASSLRDPRGDYGYTF.

The CDR3 is CGIFGAGVSGELFF. In DNA, the CDR3 is TGCGGAATATTTGGGGCGGGAGTGTCCGGGGAGCTGTTTTTT. This rearrangement joins TRBV20-1 to TRBJ2-2; 7 bases are shared with TRBD2. CDR1 DFQATT and CDR2 SNEGSKA come from the germline V gene (reference sequence). The CDR3 runs to 14 residues.

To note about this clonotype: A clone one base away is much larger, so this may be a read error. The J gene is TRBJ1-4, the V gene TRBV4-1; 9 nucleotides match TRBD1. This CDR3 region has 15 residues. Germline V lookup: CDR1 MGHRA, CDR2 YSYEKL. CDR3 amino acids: CACSQRTGEVEKLFF. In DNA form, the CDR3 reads TGCGCCTGCAGCCAAAGGACAGGGGAGGTGGAAAAACTGTTTTTT.

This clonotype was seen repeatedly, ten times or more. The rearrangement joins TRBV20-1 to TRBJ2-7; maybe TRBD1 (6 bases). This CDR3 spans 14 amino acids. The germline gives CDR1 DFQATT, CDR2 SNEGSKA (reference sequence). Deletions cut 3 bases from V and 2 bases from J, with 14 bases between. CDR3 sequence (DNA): TGCAGTGCTAGTGGATGGACAGACGCCTACGAGCAGTACTTC. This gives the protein CSASGWTDAYEQYF.

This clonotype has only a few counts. The DNA of the CDR3 is TGTGCTAGTGGCCCGGACAGCACTATTCAAGAGACCCAGTACTTC. This sequence encodes CASGPDSTIQETQYF. This chain connects TRBV12-5 to TRBJ2-5; D is possibly TRBD1 (6 bases). Germline values: CDR1 LGHNT, CDR2 FRNRAP. Trimming removed 6 bases at V and 2 bases at J, with 16 bases between. This CDR3 is built from 15 residues.

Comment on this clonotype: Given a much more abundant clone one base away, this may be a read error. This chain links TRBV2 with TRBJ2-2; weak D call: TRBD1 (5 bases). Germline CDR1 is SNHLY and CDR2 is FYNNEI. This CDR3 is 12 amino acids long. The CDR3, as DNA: TGTGTCAGCAGTGAAGGGGTGAGGGAGCTGTTTTTT. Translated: CVSSEGVRELFF.

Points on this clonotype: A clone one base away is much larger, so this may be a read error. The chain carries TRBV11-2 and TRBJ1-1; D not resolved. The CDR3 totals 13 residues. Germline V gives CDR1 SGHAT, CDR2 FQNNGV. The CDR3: CASSLTPNIEAFF. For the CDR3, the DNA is TGTGCCAGCAGCTTAACCCCTAACATTGAAGCTTTCTTT.

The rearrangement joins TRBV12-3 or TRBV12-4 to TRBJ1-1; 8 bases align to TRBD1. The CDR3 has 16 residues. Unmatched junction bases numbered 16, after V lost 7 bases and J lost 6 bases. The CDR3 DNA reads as TGTGCCAGCACCTTACCCCCGGGACAGGTGTGCCCTGAAGCTTTCTTT. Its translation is CASTLPPGQVCPEAFF.

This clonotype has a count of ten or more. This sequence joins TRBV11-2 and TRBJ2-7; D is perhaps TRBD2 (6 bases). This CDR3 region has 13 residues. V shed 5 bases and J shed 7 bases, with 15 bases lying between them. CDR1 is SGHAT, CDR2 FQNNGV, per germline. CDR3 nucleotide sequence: TGTGCCAGCAGCGCGACTAGATCGGGTGAGCAGTACTTC. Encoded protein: CASSATRSGEQYF.

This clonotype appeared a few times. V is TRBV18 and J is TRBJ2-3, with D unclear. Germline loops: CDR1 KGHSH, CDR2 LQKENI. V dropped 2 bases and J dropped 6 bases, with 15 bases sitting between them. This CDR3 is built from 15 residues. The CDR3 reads CASSPATRTLDTQYF. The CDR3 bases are TGTGCCAGCTCACCAGCGACCCGAACCCTGGATACGCAGTATTTT. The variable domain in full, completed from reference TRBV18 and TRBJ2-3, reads NAGVMQNPRHLVRRRGQEARLRCSPMKGHSHVYWYRQLPEEGLKFMVYLQKENIIDESGMPKERFSAEFPKEGPSILRIQQVVRGDSAAYFCASSPATRTLDTQYFGPGTRLTVL.

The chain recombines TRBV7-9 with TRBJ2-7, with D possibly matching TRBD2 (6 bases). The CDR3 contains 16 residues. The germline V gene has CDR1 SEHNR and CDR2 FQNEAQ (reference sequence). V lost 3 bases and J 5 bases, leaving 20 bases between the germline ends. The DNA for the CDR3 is TGTGCCAGCAGCTTTAGTCTCCGGGAGAAGGTCGACGAGCAGTACTTC. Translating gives CASSFSLREKVDEQYF. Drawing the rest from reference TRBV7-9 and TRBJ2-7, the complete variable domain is DTGVSQNPRHKITKRGQNVTFRCDPISEHNRLYWYRQTLGQGPEFLTYFQNEAQLEKSRLLSDRFSAERPKGSFSTLEIQRTEQGDSAMYLCASSFSLREKVDEQYFGPGTRLTVT.

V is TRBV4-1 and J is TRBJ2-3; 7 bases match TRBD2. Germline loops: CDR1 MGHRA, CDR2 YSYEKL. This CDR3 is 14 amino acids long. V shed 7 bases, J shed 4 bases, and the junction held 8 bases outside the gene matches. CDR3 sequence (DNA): TGCGCCAGCATGGGAGGGGCAGGCGCAGATACGCAGTATTTT. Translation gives CASMGGAGADTQYF.

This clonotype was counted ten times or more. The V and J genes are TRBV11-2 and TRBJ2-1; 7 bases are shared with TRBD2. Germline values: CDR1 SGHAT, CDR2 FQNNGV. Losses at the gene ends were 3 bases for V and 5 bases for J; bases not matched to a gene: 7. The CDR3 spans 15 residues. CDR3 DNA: TGTGCCAGCAGCTTTCTAAGACTAGCTGACAATGAGCAGTTCTTC. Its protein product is CASSFLRLADNEQFF.

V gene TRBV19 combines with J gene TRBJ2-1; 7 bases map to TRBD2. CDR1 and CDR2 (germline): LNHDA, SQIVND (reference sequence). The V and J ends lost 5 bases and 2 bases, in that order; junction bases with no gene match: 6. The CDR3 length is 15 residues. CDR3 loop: CASSPTGTTYNEQFF. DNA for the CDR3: TGTGCCAGTAGTCCAACCGGGACTACCTACAATGAGCAGTTCTTC.

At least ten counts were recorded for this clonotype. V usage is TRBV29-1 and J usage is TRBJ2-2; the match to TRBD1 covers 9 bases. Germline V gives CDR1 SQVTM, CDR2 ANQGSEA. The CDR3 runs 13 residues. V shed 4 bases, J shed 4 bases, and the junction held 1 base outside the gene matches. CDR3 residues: CSVGDRVTGELFF. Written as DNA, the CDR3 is TGCAGCGTTGGGGACAGGGTCACCGGGGAGCTGTTTTTT.

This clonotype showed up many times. Here the CDR3 reads CASGFFVGRNTGELFF. Here the CDR3 DNA reads TGTGCTAGTGGTTTTTTCGTGGGCCGCAACACCGGGGAGCTGTTTTTT. This chain links TRBV12-5 with TRBJ2-2; D gene unclear. The germline V gene has CDR1 LGHNT and CDR2 FRNRAP. V gave up 3 bases and J gave up 2 bases, with 13 bases separating them. This CDR3 has 16 amino acids.

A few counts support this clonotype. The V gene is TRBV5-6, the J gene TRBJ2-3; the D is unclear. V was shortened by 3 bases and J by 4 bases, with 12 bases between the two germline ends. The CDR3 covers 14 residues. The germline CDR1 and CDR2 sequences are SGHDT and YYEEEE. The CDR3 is CASSSLMNPDTQYF. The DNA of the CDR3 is TGTGCCAGCAGCTCACTTATGAATCCAGATACGCAGTATTTT. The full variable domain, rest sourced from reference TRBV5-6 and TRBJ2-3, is DAGVTQSPTHLIKTRGQQVTLRCSPKSGHDTVSWYQQALGQGPQFIFQYYEEEERQRGNFPDRFSGHQFPNYSSELNVNALLLGDSALYLCASSSLMNPDTQYFGPGTRLTVL.

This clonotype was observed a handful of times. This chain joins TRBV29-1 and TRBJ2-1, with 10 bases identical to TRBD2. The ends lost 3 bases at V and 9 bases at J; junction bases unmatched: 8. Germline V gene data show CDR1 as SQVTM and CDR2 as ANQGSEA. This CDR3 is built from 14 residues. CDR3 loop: CSVEGLAGVGEQFF. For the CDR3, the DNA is TGCAGCGTTGAGGGTCTAGCGGGAGTAGGTGAGCAGTTCTTC.

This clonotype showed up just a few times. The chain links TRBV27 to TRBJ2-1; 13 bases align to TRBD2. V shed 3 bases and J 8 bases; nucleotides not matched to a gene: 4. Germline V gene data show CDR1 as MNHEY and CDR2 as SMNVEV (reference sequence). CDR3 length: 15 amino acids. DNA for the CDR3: TGTGCCAGCAGTTTGGGACTAGCGGGATCGGATGAGCAGTTCTTC. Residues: CASSLGLAGSDEQFF.

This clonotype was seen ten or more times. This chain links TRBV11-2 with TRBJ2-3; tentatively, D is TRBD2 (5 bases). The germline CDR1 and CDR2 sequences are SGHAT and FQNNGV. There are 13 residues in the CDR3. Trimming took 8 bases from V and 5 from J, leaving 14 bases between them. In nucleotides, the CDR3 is TGTGCCAGCGGCCAGAGGGCTGGAGATACGCAGTATTTT. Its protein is CASGQRAGDTQYF.